One sample yielded the 12 T cell receptor beta chains listed below, sequenced in a study of identical twins. From the 5' RACE reads, TCRdb called clonotypes with MiXCR, one entry per CDR3 protein. This repertoire shows fewer than 250,000 distinct CDR3 sequences, roughly 7.5% found once; its top ten account for about 5.6%. These same records also appear under a second study, on yellow fever vaccine responses in identical twins.

Material: CD8+ T cells sorted from blood. These TCRs come from a woman between 18 and 29 years old in good health.

The chain carries TRBV7-6 and TRBJ2-7; 7 bases fit TRBD1. Germline CDR1 SGHVS, CDR2 FNYEAQ. Trimming took 5 bases from V and 5 from J; bases not matched to a gene: 9. The length of the CDR3 is 14 residues. CDR3 loop: CASSPRQGIDEQYF. DNA of the CDR3: TGTGCCAGCAGCCCCCGACAGGGAATCGACGAGCAGTACTTC.

The table lists this clonotype with many counts. V is TRBV12-3 or TRBV12-4 and J is TRBJ1-1, with D maybe TRBD1 (5 bases). Trimming took off 0 bases at V and 8 bases at J, with 13 bases between the two ends. CDR3 size: 14 residues. DNA of the CDR3: TGTGCCAGCAGTTTAGCGGCAGCCAGGGAGGAAGCTTTCTTT. Residues: CASSLAAAREEAFF.

The V gene is TRBV10-1, the J gene TRBJ2-3; no firm D call. V was clipped by 6 bases and J by 1 base, with 11 bases between them. Germline V gives CDR1 WNHNN, CDR2 SYGVQD (reference sequence). The CDR3 length is 14 residues. CDR3 sequence reads: CASSATLGTDTQYF. DNA of the CDR3: TGCGCCAGCAGCGCAACATTGGGCACAGATACGCAGTATTTT.

The rearrangement uses TRBV6-6 and TRBJ2-7; possibly TRBD2 for D (6 bases). This CDR3 contains 12 residues. V lost 8 bases, J lost 0 bases, and 8 bases lay in between. CDR1 and CDR2 from the germline V gene are MNHNY and SVGAGI (reference sequence). CDR3 nucleotides: TGTGCCAGCGGGGGGAGCTCCTACGAGCAGTACTTC. Amino acids: CASGGSSYEQYF.

The chain carries TRBV11-1 and TRBJ2-3; the D gene is possibly TRBD2 (6 bases). This CDR3 is built from 18 residues. V dropped 0 bases and J dropped 2 bases, with 18 bases sitting between them. Germline CDR1 reads SGHAT; CDR2 reads FQDESV (reference sequence). The CDR3, as DNA: TGTGCCAGCAGCTTAGCCGGTTCAGGCGGGGTTTACACAGATACGCAGTATTTT. Its translation is CASSLAGSGGVYTDTQYF.

This clonotype occurred a few times. This chain links TRBV7-9 with TRBJ2-1; D unresolved. Germline CDR1 is SEHNR and CDR2 is FQNEAQ (reference sequence). The CDR3 is 14 residues long. Trimming removed 5 bases from V and 6 bases from J, with 14 bases in between. CDR3 loop: CASSPPPPANEQFF. CDR3 sequence (DNA): TGTGCCAGCAGCCCGCCTCCCCCAGCCAATGAGCAGTTCTTC.

This clonotype was recorded a few times. The gene calls are TRBV28 and TRBJ2-7, with TRBD1 matching 9 bases. Unmatched junction bases numbered 9, after V lost 3 bases and J lost 3 bases. Per germline, CDR1 MDHEN and CDR2 SYDVKM. The CDR3 contains 16 residues. The CDR3 loop is CASSLQTGGAFYEQYF. In nucleotides, the CDR3 is TGTGCCAGCAGTTTGCAAACAGGGGGCGCTTTCTACGAGCAGTACTTC.

This clonotype was observed at least ten times. The chain carries TRBV10-2 and TRBJ2-7; TRBD2 agrees at 7 bases. J gave up 2 bases and V 8 bases, and 9 bases lay outside the gene matches. Looked up from germline, CDR1 is WSHSY and CDR2 is SAAADI. The CDR3 consists of 14 residues. DNA of the CDR3: TGCGCCAGCGGGAGGGCAGCCCAACCCTACGAGCAGTACTTC. This translates into CASGRAAQPYEQYF.

This clonotype was observed a few times. The rearrangement uses TRBV7-9 and TRBJ1-1; the D gene is possibly TRBD1 (6 bases). CDR3 length equals 16 residues. V was clipped by 2 bases and J by 3 bases, with 16 bases between them. The germline V gene has CDR1 SEHNR and CDR2 FQNEAQ (reference sequence). In DNA form, the CDR3 reads TGTGCCAGCAGCTTAACGCCAGGATACAGGGACACTGAAGCTTTCTTT. This gives the protein CASSLTPGYRDTEAFF.

The chain combines TRBV7-8 with TRBJ1-1, with D uncertain. The CDR3 length is 14 residues. Trimming pared 1 base from V and 0 bases from J, leaving 6 bases between. The germline V gene has CDR1 SGHVS and CDR2 FQNEAQ. The CDR3, as DNA: TGTGCCAGCAGCTTAGTTACAGTGAACACTGAAGCTTTCTTT. It encodes CASSLVTVNTEAFF. The full variable domain, completed using reference TRBV7-8 and TRBJ1-1, is GAGVSQSPRYKVAKRGQDVALRCDPISGHVSLFWYQQALGQGPEFLTYFQNEAQLDKSGLPSDRFFAERPEGSVSTLKIQRTQQEDSAVYLCASSLVTVNTEAFFGQGTRLTVV.

There are many counts of this clonotype. J is TRBJ1-1 and V is TRBV25-1, with TRBD1 as a possible D gene (5 bases). Germline CDR1 MGHDK, CDR2 SYGVNS. The CDR3 runs 13 residues. V lost 7 bases to trimming and J lost 3 bases, with 12 bases between them. The CDR3: CASTSGQHTEAFF. In DNA form, the CDR3 reads TGTGCCAGCACCTCGGGGCAGCACACTGAAGCTTTCTTT.

This clonotype came up many times. The chain couples TRBV11-1 to TRBJ2-2, with TRBD1 matching 9 bases. The V segment lost 1 base and the J segment 5 bases; nucleotides outside the gene matches: 11. CDR1 is SGHAT, CDR2 FQDESV, per germline (reference sequence). The CDR3 consists of 18 residues. The CDR3 loop is CASSLVPGTGLKTGELFF. The CDR3 DNA follows: TGTGCCAGCAGCTTAGTCCCCGGGACAGGGCTTAAAACCGGGGAGCTGTTTTTT.